Sequencing of this TCR beta chain was carried out in a study of cytomegalovirus exposure and HLA in healthy donors. Study-wide points: Productive status was seen about 90% or about 30% of the time for most TCR beta V segments in an earlier analysis. An analysis that was carried out later associated approximately 17,000 TCR beta sequences with HLA alleles at 0.05 false discovery rate.

It was with 60 Vbeta and 13 Jbeta primers that the PCR ran. Using immunoSEQ multiplex PCR, the repertoire was profiled, and TCRdb retains in-frame clones only, with some absent. The sample includes some 180,000 clones, 70% to 90% of them seen just once. Concerning this clone itself: Its antigen is unknown.

This TCR came from a woman in her 50s in good health and CMV-seronegative. The sequenced material came from PBMCs.

CDR3 region: CASSSPSGRNPDTQYF. CDR3 bases: TGTGCCAGCAGCTCCCCTAGCGGGAGAAACCCAGATACGCAGTATTTT. This rearrangement joins TRBV21-1 to TRBJ2-3; the table's D call of TRBD2 was not tested on the DNA. TRBV21-1 is a listed pseudogene. CDR3 length equals 16 residues.